Reported below is one TCR beta chain. The antigen this receptor binds is unknown. One base away there is no much larger clone; base qualities are not given. PBMCs were isolated by Ficoll-Paque density gradient centrifugation. The data were taken from a study of T-cell memory formation after mild COVID-19 (dated by TCRdb to about 2021). Study-wide context: TCR sequence clusters from the two donors were largely donor specific. Longitudinal TCRalpha and TCRbeta repertoire sequencing tracked T-cell clones expanding and contracting after mild COVID-19 in a couple of donors. The cohort was made up of two young adult volunteers, one female and one male, who were previously healthy. Results the study describes overall, beyond this receptor: Contracting CD4+ clones were located mainly in the CM and EM memory subsets, whereas CD8+ clones were found to be enriched in EMRA. From day 15 to 85, contracting clones showed balanced CD4/CD8 phenotypes, whereas a second wave of clones that expanded from day 15 to 37 leaned towards CD4+. Some responding clones were detected in pre-infection memory, suggesting pre-existing cross-reactive memory T cells joined the SARS-CoV-2 response. SARS-CoV-2 specificity was not confirmed for the second-wave clones peaking on day 37. Only two mild cases were covered in the study, and larger cohorts including severe cases with pre-infection samples were considered necessary.

For sequencing, an Illumina NovaSeq 6000 was employed. cDNA libraries for TCRalpha and TCRbeta were prepared by 5'RACE using constant-segment primers, with sample barcodes and unique molecular identifiers added. RNA was extracted from every sample with Trizol reagent. Amplification of the libraries took two PCR steps, and the second step added a second sample barcode plus Illumina TruSeq adapters. Sequencing of libraries was performed on an Illumina NovaSeq with 2 x 150 bp paired-end reads. Regarding the original processing steps: Reads were demultiplexed and collapsed into UMI-guided consensus sequences with migec v1.2.7. Using mixcr v2.1.11, UMI consensuses were aligned to TRA and TRB V and J templates and then assembled into clonotypes. Clonotypes were classified as expanded or contracted when called significant by both edgeR and NoisET, with noise models trained on biological replicates. For edgeR calls, the thresholds were a false discovery rate-adjusted p below 0.01 and a log2 fold-change of 1. As an exploratory analysis of dynamics, max-normalized trajectories of the 1000 most abundant clonotypes were examined with PCA combined with hierarchical clustering. The CD4 or CD8 phenotype of responding clones was assigned using the separately sequenced CD4+ and CD8+ repertoires. TCRdb applied fastp at Q25 and MiXCR to the public reads, then kept only in-frame beta chains. Rows merge per CDR3 protein into single entries with the most common DNA and genes. The V and J calls here are based on TCRdb, not the publication. The sample contains 350,000 to 500,000 distinct CDR3 sequences, more than 15% of them found a single time. The leading ten clones occupy under 25% of the sample.

V loses 10 bases at its end and J loses 8 bases; junction bases beyond the gene matches: 12. The CDR1 and CDR2 encoded by the germline V gene are MDHEN and SYDVKM. The CDR3, cysteine through phenylalanine, is 15 amino acids long. Of all the DNA, just the CDR3 is kept, 45 bases in frame from base 1. The sequence links TRBV28 to TRBJ2-3, with 13 central nucleotides matching TRBD2. Material for sequencing was PBMCs or a T cell subset sorted from them (not recorded which). This TCR was sampled from a man between 18 and 29 years old who had mild COVID-19 (a few samples of this study predate the infection). The sample titles of this study are shuffled in the database, so cell type and time point are left out; the donor was told from shared clones. CDR3 sequence: CATITGLAGVGTQYF. The DNA sequence follows: TGTGCCACCATTACCGGACTAGCGGGGGTGGGTACGCAGTATTTT.